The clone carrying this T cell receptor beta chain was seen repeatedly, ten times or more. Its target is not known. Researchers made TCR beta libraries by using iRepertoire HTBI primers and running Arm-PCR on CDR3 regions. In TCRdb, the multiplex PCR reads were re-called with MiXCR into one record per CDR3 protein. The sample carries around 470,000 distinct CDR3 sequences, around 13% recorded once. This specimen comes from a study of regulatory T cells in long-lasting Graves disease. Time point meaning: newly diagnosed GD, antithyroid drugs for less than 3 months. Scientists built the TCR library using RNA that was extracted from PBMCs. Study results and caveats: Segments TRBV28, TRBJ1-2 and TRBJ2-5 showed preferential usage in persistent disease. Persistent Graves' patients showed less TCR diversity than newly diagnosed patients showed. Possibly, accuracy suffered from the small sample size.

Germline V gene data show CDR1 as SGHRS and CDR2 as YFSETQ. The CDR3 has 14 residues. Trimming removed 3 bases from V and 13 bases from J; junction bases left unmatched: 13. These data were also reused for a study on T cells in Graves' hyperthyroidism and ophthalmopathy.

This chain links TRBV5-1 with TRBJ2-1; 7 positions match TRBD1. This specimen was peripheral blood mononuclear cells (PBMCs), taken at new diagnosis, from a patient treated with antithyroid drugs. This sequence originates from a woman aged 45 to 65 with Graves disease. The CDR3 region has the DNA TGCGCCAGCAGCTATCAGGGGGATTCGGCTGGACAGTTCTTC. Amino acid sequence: CASSYQGDSAGQFF.